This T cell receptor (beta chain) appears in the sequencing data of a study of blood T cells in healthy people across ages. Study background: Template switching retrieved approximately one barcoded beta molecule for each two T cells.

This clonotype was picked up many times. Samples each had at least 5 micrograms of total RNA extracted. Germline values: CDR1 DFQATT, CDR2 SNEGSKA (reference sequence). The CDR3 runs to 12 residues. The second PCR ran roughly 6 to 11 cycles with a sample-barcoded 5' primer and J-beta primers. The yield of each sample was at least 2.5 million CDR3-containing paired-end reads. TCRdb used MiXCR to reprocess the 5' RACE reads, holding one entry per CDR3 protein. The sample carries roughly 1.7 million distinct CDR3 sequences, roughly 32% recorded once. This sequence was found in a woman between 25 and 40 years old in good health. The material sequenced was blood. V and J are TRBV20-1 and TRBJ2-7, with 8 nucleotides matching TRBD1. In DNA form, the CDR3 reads TGCAGCGCTCGGACAGGGTTCTACGAGCAGTACTTC. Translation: CSARTGFYEQYF.